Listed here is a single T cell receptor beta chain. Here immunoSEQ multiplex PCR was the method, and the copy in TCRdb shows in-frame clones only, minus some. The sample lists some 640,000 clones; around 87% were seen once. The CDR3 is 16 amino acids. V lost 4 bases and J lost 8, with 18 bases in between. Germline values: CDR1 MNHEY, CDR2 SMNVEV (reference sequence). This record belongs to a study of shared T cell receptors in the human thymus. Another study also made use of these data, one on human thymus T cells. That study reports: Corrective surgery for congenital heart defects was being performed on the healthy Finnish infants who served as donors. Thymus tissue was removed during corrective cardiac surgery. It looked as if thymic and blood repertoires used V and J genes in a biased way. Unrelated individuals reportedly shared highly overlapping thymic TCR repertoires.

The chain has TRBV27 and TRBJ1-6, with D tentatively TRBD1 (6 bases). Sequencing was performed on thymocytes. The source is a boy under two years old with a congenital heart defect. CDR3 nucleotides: TGTGCCAGCAGTTCCACACACACAGGGATTTATTCACCCCTCCACTTT. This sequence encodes CASSSTHTGIYSPLHF.